These T cell receptor beta chains were read from a single sample in a study of cytomegalovirus exposure and HLA in healthy donors. Sequencing used immunoSEQ multiplex PCR; TCRdb keeps in-frame clones, though not all of them. Reported are about 200,000 clones; the ten largest clones contain 0.75% to 1%. The sample consisted of PBMCs. These receptors were collected from a woman aged 25 to 39 in good health and CMV-seropositive. The CDR3 runs from the conserved cysteine through the conserved F or W. D genes are given only for firm matches.

d_call: -
j_call: TRBJ1-4
v_call: TRBV19
cdr3_nt: TGTGCCAGTAGTCTGACGACGGGGTATAATGAAAAACTGTTTTTT
cdr3_aa: CASSLTTGYNEKLFF

d_call: -
j_call: TRBJ2-2
v_call: TRBV7-2
cdr3_nt: TGTGCCAGCAGCTGGGGCGCGGCCACCGGGGAGCTGTTTTTT
cdr3_aa: CASSWGAATGELFF

d_call: -
j_call: TRBJ2-1
v_call: TRBV7-2
cdr3_nt: TGTGCCAGCAGCTTAGCGAGTCAGGGCGTTAAATACAATGAGCAGTTCTTC
cdr3_aa: CASSLASQGVKYNEQFF

d_call: -
j_call: TRBJ1-6
v_call: TRBV6-1
cdr3_nt: TGTGCCAGCAGTGAATTGTCTTCAGGGAATAATTCACCCCTCCACTTT
cdr3_aa: CASSELSSGNNSPLHF

d_call: TRBD1
j_call: TRBJ2-1
v_call: TRBV27
cdr3_nt: TGTGCCAGCAGTTTATCGCGTAGTAGAGGCCGGGACAGGTCCTACAATGAGCAGTTCTTC
cdr3_aa: CASSLSRSRGRDRSYNEQFF

d_call: -
j_call: TRBJ1-4
v_call: TRBV6-5
cdr3_nt: TGTGCCAGCAGTGCCCGGGACAACAAACTGTTTTTT
cdr3_aa: CASSARDNKLFF

d_call: -
j_call: TRBJ1-1
v_call: TRBV29-1
cdr3_nt: TGCAGCGTTGAAGGGCTTTTGAACACTGAAGCTTTCTTT
cdr3_aa: CSVEGLLNTEAFF

d_call: -
j_call: TRBJ1-1
v_call: TRBV7-8
cdr3_nt: TGTGCCAGCAGCTTATTCCAGGAGAACACTGAAGCTTTCTTT
cdr3_aa: CASSLFQENTEAFF

d_call: -
j_call: TRBJ1-5
v_call: TRBV6-5
cdr3_nt: TGTGCCAGCAGTCTTCTCTTGACAGCTTATCAGCCCCAGCATTTT
cdr3_aa: CASSLLLTAYQPQHF

d_call: TRBD2
j_call: TRBJ2-7
v_call: TRBV28
cdr3_nt: TGTGCCAGCAGTGGTGGACTAGCGGGAGGAGGAAGCGAGCAGTACTTC
cdr3_aa: CASSGGLAGGGSEQYF

d_call: TRBD1
j_call: TRBJ1-4
v_call: TRBV9
cdr3_nt: TGTGCCAGCAGCGTGACAGGGACCTGGGAAAAACTGTTTTTT
cdr3_aa: CASSVTGTWEKLFF

d_call: -
j_call: TRBJ2-1
v_call: TRBV7-2
cdr3_nt: TGTGCCAGCAGCCCCTGGGACACGCTCTCCTACAATGAGCAGTTCTTC
cdr3_aa: CASSPWDTLSYNEQFF

d_call: -
j_call: TRBJ2-2
v_call: TRBV4-1
cdr3_nt: TGCGCCAGCAGCCAAGATGCGCGGGAAGGGACCGGGGAGCTGTTTTTT
cdr3_aa: CASSQDAREGTGELFF

d_call: TRBD1
j_call: TRBJ1-2
v_call: TRBV19
cdr3_nt: TGTGCCAGTAGTCCCAGACAGGGGGGCTACACCTTC
cdr3_aa: CASSPRQGGYTF

d_call: TRBD1
j_call: TRBJ2-7
v_call: TRBV29-1
cdr3_nt: TGCAGCGTTAGATATCGATCCGACAGGGGGGGGGAGCAGTACTTC
cdr3_aa: CSVRYRSDRGGEQYF

d_call: -
j_call: TRBJ2-7
v_call: TRBV28
cdr3_nt: TGTGCCAGCACGGAGGTAGTTTCTTCAGCCTACGAGCAGTACTTC
cdr3_aa: CASTEVVSSAYEQYF

d_call: -
j_call: TRBJ2-3
v_call: TRBV5-1
cdr3_nt: TGCGCCAGCAGCCCAGATACTAACACAGATACGCAGTATTTT
cdr3_aa: CASSPDTNTDTQYF

d_call: -
j_call: TRBJ2-4
v_call: TRBV7-2
cdr3_nt: TGTGCCAGCAGCTTAGTCGGGTCCGGGGTCATTCAGTACTTC
cdr3_aa: CASSLVGSGVIQYF

d_call: -
j_call: TRBJ2-7
v_call: TRBV4-3
cdr3_nt: TGCGCCAGCAGCCAAGATGCCAGAACCTACGAGCAGTACTTC
cdr3_aa: CASSQDARTYEQYF

d_call: -
j_call: TRBJ1-4
v_call: TRBV30
cdr3_nt: TGTGCCTGGAGTGTTGCAGGTGAAAAACTGTTTTTT
cdr3_aa: CAWSVAGEKLFF

d_call: -
j_call: TRBJ2-3
v_call: TRBV6-5
cdr3_nt: TGTGCCAGTACCCCTAGGCAAGGCGGATTGGCGCAGTATTTT
cdr3_aa: CASTPRQGGLAQYF

d_call: -
j_call: TRBJ2-5
v_call: TRBV5-5
cdr3_nt: TGTGCCAGCAGCTATCTACAGGCTCCGCAGGAGACCCAGTACTTC
cdr3_aa: CASSYLQAPQETQYF

d_call: -
j_call: TRBJ2-1
v_call: TRBV6-4
cdr3_nt: TGTGCCAGCAGTGAGAGTAGCTCCTACAATGAGCAGTTCTTC
cdr3_aa: CASSESSSYNEQFF

d_call: -
j_call: TRBJ1-2
v_call: TRBV5-6
cdr3_nt: TGTGCCAGCAGCTCTAGGGGGAACTATGGCTACACCTTC
cdr3_aa: CASSSRGNYGYTF

d_call: -
j_call: TRBJ2-7
v_call: TRBV5-5
cdr3_nt: TGTGCCAGCAGCTTGGGGGGGGTGGCCTACGAGCAGTACTTC
cdr3_aa: CASSLGGVAYEQYF

d_call: -
j_call: TRBJ1-4
v_call: TRBV13
cdr3_nt: TGTGCCAGCAGTCAAACAGGGAGGGACCGAAAACTGTTTTTT
cdr3_aa: CASSQTGRDRKLFF

d_call: TRBD1
j_call: TRBJ2-4
v_call: TRBV4-1
cdr3_nt: TGCGCCAGCAGCCCTGTAGGGGGACAGAAAATAGATATTCAGTACTTC
cdr3_aa: CASSPVGGQKIDIQYF

d_call: TRBD1
j_call: TRBJ1-5
v_call: TRBV9
cdr3_nt: TGTGCCAGCAGCGGGGGACAGAACCTGAATCAGCCCCAGCATTTT
cdr3_aa: CASSGGQNLNQPQHF

d_call: -
j_call: TRBJ2-2
v_call: TRBV11-2
cdr3_nt: TGTGCCAGCAGCTTATCCCTGGGCACGGCCGGGGAGCTGTTTTTT
cdr3_aa: CASSLSLGTAGELFF